Listed here is a single TCR beta chain. This record comes from a study of shared clonotypes between healthy human individuals. Whole-study context: Per donor, CD8 memory used one plate, CD8 naive used two, CD4 memory used three and CD4 naive used three.

Study processing details: Filtering differed because ImmunoSEQ produced junction-only sequences that carried no quality scores. The method was immunoSEQ multiplex PCR; TCRdb's version includes in-frame clones alone and lacks a portion of them. V, J and clone size reflect that table, while D and trimming were determined from the DNA. The profile shows more than 1,200,000 clones, 98% to 99% of them singletons. Input material: naive CD4+ T cells sorted from blood. Subset of the sample: CD45RA+ positively selected. The TCR was taken from a young man in good health.

The CDR3 sequence is CASSQGVTHRTSADTQYF. DNA of the CDR3: TGTGCCAGCAGCCAAGGAGTCACCCACCGGACTAGCGCAGATACGCAGTATTTT. The genes are TRBV4-2 and TRBJ2-3, with TRBD2 identical over 9 bases. V lost 1 base and J lost 4; bases outside the gene matches: 12. CDR1 and CDR2 from the germline V gene are LGHNA and YNFKEQ. The CDR3 spans 18 residues.